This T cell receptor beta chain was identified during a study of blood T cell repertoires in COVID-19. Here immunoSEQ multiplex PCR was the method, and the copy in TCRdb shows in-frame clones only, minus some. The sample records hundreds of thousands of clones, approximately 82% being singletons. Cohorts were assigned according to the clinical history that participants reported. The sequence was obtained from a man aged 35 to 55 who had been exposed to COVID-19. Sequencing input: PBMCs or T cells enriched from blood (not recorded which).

The DNA for the CDR3 is TGTGCCAGCAGTGGGGGAGGGGAGGTGGGCCATTTT. It translates to CASSGGGEVGHF. This sequence joins TRBV6-6 and TRBJ1-5; weak D call: TRBD1 (5 bases). The germline V gene encodes CDR1 MNHNY and CDR2 SVGAGI (reference sequence). The V end was cut by 5 bases, the J end by 16 bases, with 18 bases between. This CDR3 is built from 12 residues.